The entry below gives a single T cell receptor (beta chain) sequence along with its context. This specimen comes from a study of blood T cell repertoires in COVID-19. The germline CDR1 and CDR2 sequences are MDHEN and SYDVKM. The CDR3 is 14 amino acids. V shed 1 base and J shed 7 bases, with 13 bases lying between them. TCRdb keeps only in-frame clones here, not all; method: immunoSEQ multiplex PCR. The table has around 100,000 clones, roughly 90% seen once. The source of this sequence is a woman aged 50 to 60 with COVID-19, enrolled during active disease. J is TRBJ1-2 and V is TRBV28; weak D call: TRBD1 (5 bases). Source material: peripheral blood. CDR3 bases: TGTGCCAGCAGTTTATCGTACCGGGGGGGTGGCTACACCTTC. Translated, it gives CASSLSYRGGGYTF.